This T cell receptor beta chain appears in the sequencing data of a study of blood T cell repertoires in COVID-19. In the study overall: From the United States, Italy and Spain came samples of acute and convalescent COVID-19.

In the study's own analysis: Researchers report that nucleated cell counts were estimated from reference gene primer amplification. Assay used: immunoSEQ multiplex PCR; TCRdb lists only in-frame clones, some missing. V and J calls and clone size are those listed in that table; D and trimming were worked out from the DNA. Among some 180,000 clones listed, roughly 79% were seen once. A Seattle source enrolled patients during active infection and followed them longitudinally. The CDR3 totals 18 residues. Germline V gene data show CDR1 as LGHNA and CDR2 as YNFKEQ. Trimming removed 1 base from V and 4 bases from J; junction bases left unmatched: 6.

This chain joins TRBV4-2 and TRBJ2-3; 15 bases align to TRBD2. The sequenced sample was peripheral blood. The sequence derives from a woman aged 80 or over with COVID-19, enrolled during active disease. In DNA form, the CDR3 reads TGTGCCAGCAGCCAAGGTCTTGGACTAGCGGGGGGGTCAGATACGCAGTATTTT. Amino acids: CASSQGLGLAGGSDTQYF.